A single sample gave rise to the 28 T cell receptor beta chains below, sequenced in a study of T-cell reconstitution after alpha-beta-depleted transplantation in children. Unique molecular identifiers were incorporated into the prepared TCRbeta library. One entry per CDR3 protein, called by TCRdb with MiXCR from the PCR reads. This table holds approximately 520,000 distinct CDR3 sequences, approximately 10% found once. The sequences come from PBMCs, mostly from graft donor cells, collected 180 days after TCRalphabeta/CD19-depleted stem cell transplant. These receptors originate from a female patient between 2 and 15 years old who had a stem cell transplant for aplastic anemia, so the T cells may come from the graft donor.

In this sample, this clonotype turned up many times. CDR3 in amino acids: CATSRGWSYNSPLHF. The CDR3 DNA sequence: TGTGCCACCAGCAGAGGATGGTCTTATAATTCACCCCTCCACTTT. V is TRBV15 and J is TRBJ1-6; D gene unclear. CDR1 and CDR2 from the germline V gene are LNHNV and YYDKDF (reference sequence). V gave up 1 base and J gave up 4 bases, with 8 bases separating them. CDR3 length: 15 residues.

This clonotype was counted at least ten times. The genes are TRBV6-4 and TRBJ2-3, with 11 nucleotides matching TRBD2. Germline CDR1 reads MRHNA; CDR2 reads SNTAGT. V trimming: 5 bases; J trimming: 4 bases; junction bases outside the gene matches: 11. The CDR3 contains 17 residues. In DNA, the CDR3 is TGTGCCAGCAGTCAATCGTATAGCGGGGGGGAAGCAGATACGCAGTATTTT. It yields the protein CASSQSYSGGEADTQYF.

J is TRBJ1-6 and V is TRBV11-2; TRBD1 aligns across 8 bases. The V gene end was trimmed by 4 bases and the J gene end by 7 bases; junction bases not matched to a gene: 15. In germline, CDR1 is SGHAT, CDR2 FQNNGV. CDR3 length: 18 residues. The CDR3 DNA is TGTGCCAGCAGCTCGGACCCGCGGCGTAGACAGGGGAATTCACCCCTCCACTTT. It yields the protein CASSSDPRRRQGNSPLHF.

This clonotype was seen just once. This rearrangement joins TRBV2 to TRBJ2-1; 7 bases map to TRBD2. Germline V gene lookup returns CDR1 SNHLY and CDR2 FYNNEI. The CDR3 is 12 residues long. The junction had 6 bases not matched to a gene; V was cut back by 7 bases and J by 9 bases. This CDR3 reads CASIGRAGEQFF. The CDR3 nucleotides are TGTGCCAGCATAGGGAGGGCGGGTGAGCAGTTCTTC.

The chain is built from TRBV7-9 and TRBJ2-7, with 7 positions matching TRBD1. With 5 bases clipped from V and 0 bases from J, the junction kept 7 bases outside the gene matches. The length of the CDR3 is 15 residues. Germline V gene lookup returns CDR1 SEHNR and CDR2 FQNEAQ (reference sequence). CDR3 protein: CASSPGTDYSYEQYF. The DNA of the CDR3 is TGTGCCAGCAGCCCCGGGACAGACTACTCCTACGAGCAGTACTTC.

This clonotype has only a few counts. CDR3 bases: TGCAGCGCCACTGGGGGGGAATCTCGATTTGGGGAGACCCAGTACTTC. This encodes CSATGGESRFGETQYF. This rearrangement joins TRBV29-1 to TRBJ2-5, with 7 bases fitting TRBD2. The J segment lost 5 bases and the V segment lost 7 bases, leaving 19 bases of the junction unmatched. CDR1 and CDR2 from the germline V gene are SQVTM and ANQGSEA. The CDR3 is 16 amino acids.

This clonotype was seen only a few times. This chain connects TRBV6-6 to TRBJ1-4; D is possibly TRBD1 (6 bases). The CDR3 covers 13 residues. Trimming shortened V by 11 bases and J by 10 bases, and 20 bases separated the two germline ends. Per germline, CDR1 MNHNY and CDR2 SVGAGI (reference sequence). CDR3 region: CAREQGGSVKLFF. CDR3 coding DNA: TGTGCCCGGGAACAGGGTGGTAGCGTAAAACTGTTTTTT.

The chain combines TRBV13 with TRBJ2-7; D is uncertain. CDR1 is PRHDT, CDR2 FYEKMQ, per germline (reference sequence). V was shortened by 5 bases and J by 7 bases, with 12 bases between the two germline ends. CDR3 length: 12 residues. The CDR3 nucleotides read TGTGCCAGCAGCAAATGGGCCGTTGAGCAGTACTTC. Its protein is CASSKWAVEQYF.

This clonotype was detected a few times. V and J are TRBV20-1 and TRBJ2-7, with 9 bases lining up with TRBD1. CDR3 length: 15 residues. Germline-derived CDR1 and CDR2 are DFQATT and SNEGSKA (reference sequence). The J segment lost 0 bases and the V segment lost 4 bases, leaving 7 bases of the junction unmatched. DNA for the CDR3: TGCAGTGCTATTAACGGACAGGGGCACTCCTACGAGCAGTACTTC. Protein: CSAINGQGHSYEQYF.

V and J are TRBV6-5 and TRBJ1-1, with TRBD1 identical over 9 bases. CDR1 and CDR2 (germline): MNHEY, SVGAGI. The V segment lost 2 bases and the J segment 4 bases; nucleotides outside the gene matches: 8. The CDR3 is 16 residues long. CDR3 sequence: CASSYHRGLSSTEAFF. The CDR3 region has the DNA TGTGCCAGCAGTTACCACAGGGGGCTATCGAGCACTGAAGCTTTCTTT.

The chain has TRBV7-7 and TRBJ1-1; 9 bases are shared with TRBD1. This CDR3 region has 16 residues. CDR1 and CDR2 (germline): SSHAT, FNYEAQ (reference sequence). After removal of 4 bases from V and 4 bases from J, the junction contained 10 bases not matched to a gene. The CDR3 loop is CASSSPEGTGSTEAFF. The CDR3 DNA is TGTGCCAGCAGCTCCCCTGAGGGGACAGGGAGCACTGAAGCTTTCTTT.

The chain joins TRBV10-3 to TRBJ1-1; D ambiguous. The V and J ends lost 6 bases and 0 bases respectively, with 8 bases between them. From germline, CDR1 is ENHRY and CDR2 SYGVKD. The CDR3 consists of 13 residues. The CDR3 region is CAIRPQMNTEAFF. CDR3 in DNA: TGTGCCATCAGACCCCAGATGAACACTGAAGCTTTCTTT.

This clonotype was found a few times. The chain links TRBV4-1 to TRBJ2-2; tentatively, D is TRBD2 (5 bases). CDR3 size: 16 residues. Trimming left V 3 bases short and J 3 bases short, with 14 bases between. The germline CDR1 and CDR2 sequences are MGHRA and YSYEKL. The CDR3 sequence: CASSQDDRRYTGELFF. DNA for the CDR3: TGCGCCAGCAGCCAGGACGATCGGAGGTACACCGGGGAGCTGTTTTTT.

The V call is TRBV5-8, the J call TRBJ2-3; D gene uncertain. Looked up from germline, CDR1 is SGHTS and CDR2 is YDEGEE. Trimming removed 4 bases from V and 4 bases from J, with 19 bases in between. CDR3 size: 16 residues. CDR3 region: CASSPRARKAADTQYF. CDR3 coding DNA: TGTGCCAGCAGCCCAAGAGCGCGGAAGGCAGCAGATACGCAGTATTTT.

This clonotype has only a few counts. The chain uses TRBV18 and TRBJ1-1, with D possibly TRBD1 on 5 matching bases. The V gene lost 3 bases and the J gene lost 0 bases, with 11 bases spanning the gap. The CDR3 length is 15 residues. Germline-derived CDR1 and CDR2 are KGHSH and LQKENI. CDR3 residues: CASSPLGRLNTEAFF. The CDR3 DNA is TGTGCCAGCTCACCCCTGGGGCGGTTGAACACTGAAGCTTTCTTT.

This clonotype came up many times. The V and J genes are TRBV12-3 or TRBV12-4 and TRBJ1-1; unclear D gene. CDR3 size: 13 residues. The CDR3 reads CVSAAVGRTEAFF. For the CDR3, the DNA is TGTGTCTCAGCGGCCGTCGGGCGGACTGAAGCTTTCTTT.

This clonotype has just a few counts. CDR3 region: CAISDGGLSGRVYEQYF. The CDR3 DNA reads as TGTGCCATCAGTGATGGCGGGTTGTCGGGGAGGGTATACGAGCAGTACTTC. The chain uses TRBV10-3 and TRBJ2-7, with TRBD2 matching 7 bases. CDR1 is ENHRY and CDR2 is SYGVKD in the germline V gene. The V and J ends lost 3 bases and 4 bases, in that order; junction bases with no gene match: 15. CDR3 length: 17 residues.

The chain couples TRBV4-3 to TRBJ2-6, with no clear D. Trimming removed 3 bases at V and 8 bases at J, with 17 bases between. The germline V gene encodes CDR1 LGHNA and CDR2 YSLEER. The CDR3 sequence is 16 residues long. In nucleotides, the CDR3 is TGCGCCAGCAGCCAGTCTGTAGTTGCTAAGTCCAACGTCCTGACTTTC. Its translation is CASSQSVVAKSNVLTF.

Concerning this clonotype: A much bigger clone sits one base away, suggesting this may be a read error. This chain links TRBV12-3 or TRBV12-4 with TRBJ2-5; D might be TRBD2 (5 bases). The V and J ends lost 7 bases and 3 bases respectively, with 12 bases between them. The CDR3 spans 13 residues. CDR3: CASTFSEKETQYF. The CDR3 DNA reads TGTGCCAGCACCTTTAGCGAGAAAGAGACCCAGTACTTC.

Here the CDR3 DNA reads TGTGCCAGCAGTCGGACAGAACCTCCATACGAGCAGTACGTC. Protein product: CASSRTEPPYEQYV. The chain combines TRBV28 with TRBJ2-7, with D perhaps TRBD1 (6 bases). V was pared by 5 bases and J by 4 bases, with 15 bases between. The CDR3 contains 14 residues. Germline assignment: CDR1 MDHEN and CDR2 SYDVKM.

This clonotype was found many times. V and J are TRBV5-5 and TRBJ2-1; TRBD1 aligns across 12 bases. The CDR3 consists of 16 residues. Per the germline V gene, CDR1 is SGHKS and CDR2 is YYEKEE (reference sequence). Unmatched junction bases numbered 5, after V lost 4 bases and J lost 3 bases. CDR3 sequence: CASSSGTGGGYNEQFF. The CDR3 DNA reads as TGTGCCAGCAGCAGTGGGACAGGGGGCGGCTACAATGAGCAGTTCTTC.

This clonotype was observed at least ten times. This rearrangement joins TRBV20-1 to TRBJ2-5, with 12 nucleotides matching TRBD2. Germline V gene sequence: CDR1 DFQATT, CDR2 SNEGSKA (reference sequence). This CDR3 comprises 16 residues. The CDR3 region is CSAHLAGGPYQETQYF. Here the CDR3 DNA reads TGCAGCGCACATCTAGCGGGAGGGCCTTATCAAGAGACCCAGTACTTC.

The chain recombines TRBV7-8 with TRBJ1-2; D is uncertain. The CDR3 has 13 amino acids. V was shortened by 3 bases and J by 3 bases, with 8 bases between the two germline ends. Per the germline V gene, CDR1 is SGHVS and CDR2 is FQNEAQ. The CDR3 nucleotides read TGTGCCAGCAGCTTGCAGAAGGACTATGGCTACACCTTC. Amino acids: CASSLQKDYGYTF.

This clonotype was found a few times. The CDR3 loop is CSASGAGGLIDEQFF. CDR3 bases: TGCAGTGCAAGTGGTGCGGGAGGCCTGATCGATGAGCAGTTCTTC. The chain recombines TRBV20-1 with TRBJ2-1; 8 positions agree with TRBD2. CDR3 size: 15 residues. V shed 6 bases, J shed 8 bases, and the junction held 15 bases outside the gene matches. Per germline, CDR1 DFQATT and CDR2 SNEGSKA (reference sequence).

The J gene is TRBJ2-5, the V gene TRBV20-1; the D gene could be TRBD1 or TRBD2 (5 bases each). The CDR3 totals 13 residues. Per germline, CDR1 DFQATT and CDR2 SNEGSKA (reference sequence). CDR3 DNA sequence: TGCTCACTAATAGGGACGGCCCAAGAGACCCAGTACTTC. Encoded protein: CSLIGTAQETQYF.

The V gene is TRBV10-3, the J gene TRBJ2-6; D is tentatively TRBD1 or TRBD2 (5 bases each). Germline V gives CDR1 ENHRY, CDR2 SYGVKD. The V end lost 10 bases, the J end lost 0 bases, and 16 bases lay between the germline ends. There are 16 residues in the CDR3. This chain's CDR3 is CATAGTGVSGANVLTF. The CDR3, as DNA: TGTGCCACCGCCGGGACGGGCGTCTCTGGGGCCAACGTCCTGACTTTC.

V usage is TRBV5-1 and J usage is TRBJ2-3; D uncertain. The V end lost 2 bases, the J end lost 3 bases, and 7 bases lay between the germline ends. Germline-derived CDR1 and CDR2 are SGHRS and YFSETQ. This CDR3 region has 13 residues. The CDR3 sequence: CASSLYLTDTQYF. Here the CDR3 DNA reads TGCGCCAGCAGCTTATACTTGACAGATACGCAGTATTTT.

This clonotype has at least ten counts. This chain connects TRBV29-1 to TRBJ2-7; weak D call: TRBD1 (5 bases). The CDR3 sequence is 13 residues long. V lost 8 bases, J lost 2 bases, and 16 bases lay in between. Germline assignment: CDR1 SQVTM and CDR2 ANQGSEA. The DNA for the CDR3 is TGCAGCACTCCTCACAGGCGACCCTACGAGCAGTACGTC. Its translation is CSTPHRRPYEQYV.